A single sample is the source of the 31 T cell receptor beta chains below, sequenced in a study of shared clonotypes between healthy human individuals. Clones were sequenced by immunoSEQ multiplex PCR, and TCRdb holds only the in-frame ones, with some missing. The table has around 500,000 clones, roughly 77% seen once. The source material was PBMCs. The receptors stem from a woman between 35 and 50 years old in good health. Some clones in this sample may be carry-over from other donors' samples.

CDR3 DNA sequence: TGTGCCAGCAGAAGCAGGGAGGGAGGGCCGGCCGAGCAGTACTTC. It yields the protein CASRSREGGPAEQYF. V usage is TRBV7-8 and J usage is TRBJ2-7; 7 bases are shared with TRBD2. Germline values: CDR1 SGHVS, CDR2 FQNEAQ. Trimming cost V 6 bases and J 6 bases; bases outside gene matches: 14. There are 15 residues in the CDR3.

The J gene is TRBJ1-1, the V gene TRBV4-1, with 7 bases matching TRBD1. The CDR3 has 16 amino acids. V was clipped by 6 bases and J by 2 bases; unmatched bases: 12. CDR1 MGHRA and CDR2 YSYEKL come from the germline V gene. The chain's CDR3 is CASRIPGQTINTEAFF. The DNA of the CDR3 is TGCGCCAGCAGGATACCGGGACAGACGATAAACACTGAAGCTTTCTTT.

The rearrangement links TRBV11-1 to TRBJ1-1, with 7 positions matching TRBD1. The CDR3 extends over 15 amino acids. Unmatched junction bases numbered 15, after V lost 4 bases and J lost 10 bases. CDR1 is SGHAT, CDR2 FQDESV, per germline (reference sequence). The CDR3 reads CASSYLRDSLEGAFF. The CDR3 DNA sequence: TGTGCCAGCAGCTACCTACGGGACAGCCTAGAGGGAGCTTTCTTT. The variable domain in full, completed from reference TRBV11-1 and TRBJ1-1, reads EAEVAQSPRYKITEKSQAVAFWCDPISGHATLYWYRQILGQGPELLVQFQDESVVDDSQLPKDRFSAERLKGVDSTLKIQPAELGDSAMYLCASSYLRDSLEGAFFGQGTRLTVV.

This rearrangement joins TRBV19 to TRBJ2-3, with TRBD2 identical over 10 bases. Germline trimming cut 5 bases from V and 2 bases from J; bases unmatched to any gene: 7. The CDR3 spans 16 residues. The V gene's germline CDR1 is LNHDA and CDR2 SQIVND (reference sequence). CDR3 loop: CASSRRTSGYTDTQYF. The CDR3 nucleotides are TGTGCCAGTAGTCGACGGACTAGCGGATACACAGATACGCAGTATTTT. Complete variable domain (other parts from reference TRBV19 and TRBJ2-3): DGGITQSPKYLFRKEGQNVTLSCEQNLNHDAMYWYRQDPGQGLRLIYYSQIVNDFQKGDIAEGYSVSREKKESFPLTVTSAQKNPTAFYLCASSRRTSGYTDTQYFGPGTRLTVL.

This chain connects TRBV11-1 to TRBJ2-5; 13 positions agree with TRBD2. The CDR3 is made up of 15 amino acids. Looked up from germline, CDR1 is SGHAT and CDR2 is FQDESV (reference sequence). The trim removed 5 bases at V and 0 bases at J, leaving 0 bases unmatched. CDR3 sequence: CASSTSGRDQETQYF. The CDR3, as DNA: TGTGCCAGCAGCACTAGCGGGAGGGACCAAGAGACCCAGTACTTC.

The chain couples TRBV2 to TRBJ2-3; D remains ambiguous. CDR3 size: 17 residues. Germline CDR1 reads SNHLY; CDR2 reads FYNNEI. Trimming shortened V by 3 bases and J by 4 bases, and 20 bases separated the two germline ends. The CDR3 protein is CASSDPGSAIWADTQYF. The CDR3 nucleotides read TGTGCCAGCAGTGACCCCGGGTCAGCCATTTGGGCAGATACGCAGTATTTT. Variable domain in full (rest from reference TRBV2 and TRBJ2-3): EPEVTQTPSHQVTQMGQEVILRCVPISNHLYFYWYRQILGQKVEFLVSFYNNEISEKSEIFDDQFSVERPDGSNFTLKIRSTKLEDSAMYFCASSDPGSAIWADTQYFGPGTRLTVL.

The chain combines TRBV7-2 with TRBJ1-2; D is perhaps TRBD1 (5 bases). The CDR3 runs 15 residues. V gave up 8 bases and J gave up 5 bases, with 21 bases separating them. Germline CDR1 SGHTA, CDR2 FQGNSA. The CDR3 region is CASAPRAGPSYGYTF. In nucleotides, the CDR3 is TGTGCCAGCGCCCCTCGAGCGGGACCCTCATATGGCTACACCTTC.

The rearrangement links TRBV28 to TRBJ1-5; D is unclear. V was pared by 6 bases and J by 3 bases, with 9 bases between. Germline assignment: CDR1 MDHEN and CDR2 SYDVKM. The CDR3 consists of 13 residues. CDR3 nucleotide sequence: TGTGCCAGCAGGGAAGGTCTCAATCAGCCCCAGCATTTT. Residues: CASREGLNQPQHF.

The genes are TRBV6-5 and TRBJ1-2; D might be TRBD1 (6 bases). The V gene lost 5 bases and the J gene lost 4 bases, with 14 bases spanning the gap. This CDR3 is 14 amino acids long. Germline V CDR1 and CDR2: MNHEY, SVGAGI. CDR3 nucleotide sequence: TGTGCCAGCAGTCGACAGGCCCAGTTCTATGGCTACACCTTC. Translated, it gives CASSRQAQFYGYTF.

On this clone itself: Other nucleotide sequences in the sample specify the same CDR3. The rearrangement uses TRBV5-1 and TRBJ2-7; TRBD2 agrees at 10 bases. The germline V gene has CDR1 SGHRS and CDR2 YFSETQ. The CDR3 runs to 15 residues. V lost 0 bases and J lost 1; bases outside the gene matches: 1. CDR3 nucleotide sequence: TGCGCCAGCAGCTTGGCTAGCGGGAGTTCCTACGAGCAGTACTTC. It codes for CASSLASGSSYEQYF.

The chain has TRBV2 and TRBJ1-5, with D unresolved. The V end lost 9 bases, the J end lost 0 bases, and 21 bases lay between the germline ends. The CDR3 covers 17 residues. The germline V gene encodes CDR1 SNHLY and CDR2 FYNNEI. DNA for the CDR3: TGTGCCAGTGAAAGTGTCCAGACAACCTATAGCAATCAGCCCCAGCATTTT. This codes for CASESVQTTYSNQPQHF.

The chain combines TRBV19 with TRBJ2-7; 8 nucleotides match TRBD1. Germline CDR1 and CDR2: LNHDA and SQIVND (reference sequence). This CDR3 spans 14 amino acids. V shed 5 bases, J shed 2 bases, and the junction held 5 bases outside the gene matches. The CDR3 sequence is CASSLRQGTYEQYF. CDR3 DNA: TGTGCCAGTAGTTTGAGACAGGGGACCTACGAGCAGTACTTC.

CDR3 sequence (DNA): TGTGCCAGCTCCGACGATACGGACAGGGGCCATAACTATGGCTACACCTTC. Protein product: CASSDDTDRGHNYGYTF. The chain uses TRBV18 and TRBJ1-2, with TRBD1 identical over 9 bases. CDR1 and CDR2 (germline): KGHSH, LQKENI. The CDR3 consists of 17 residues. The J segment lost 1 base and the V segment lost 6 bases, leaving 12 bases of the junction unmatched.

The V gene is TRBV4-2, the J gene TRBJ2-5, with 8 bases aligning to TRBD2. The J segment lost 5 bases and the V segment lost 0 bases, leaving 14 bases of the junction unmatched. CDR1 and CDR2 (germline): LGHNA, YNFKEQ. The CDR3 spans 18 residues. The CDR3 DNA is TGTGCCAGCAGCCAAGAGAGGGTTAGCGGGGTATTAGGGGAGACCCAGTACTTC. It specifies CASSQERVSGVLGETQYF.

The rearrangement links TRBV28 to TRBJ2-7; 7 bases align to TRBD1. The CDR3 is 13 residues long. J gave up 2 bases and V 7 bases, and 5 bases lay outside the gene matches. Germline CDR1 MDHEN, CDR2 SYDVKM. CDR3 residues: CASTRDSTYEQYF. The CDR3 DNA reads TGTGCCAGCACCCGGGACAGCACCTACGAGCAGTACTTC.

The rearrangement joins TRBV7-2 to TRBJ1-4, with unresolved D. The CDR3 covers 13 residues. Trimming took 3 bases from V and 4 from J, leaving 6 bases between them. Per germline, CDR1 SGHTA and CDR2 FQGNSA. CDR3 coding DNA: TGTGCCAGCAGCTTTCGCGGTAATGAAAAACTGTTTTTT. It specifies CASSFRGNEKLFF.

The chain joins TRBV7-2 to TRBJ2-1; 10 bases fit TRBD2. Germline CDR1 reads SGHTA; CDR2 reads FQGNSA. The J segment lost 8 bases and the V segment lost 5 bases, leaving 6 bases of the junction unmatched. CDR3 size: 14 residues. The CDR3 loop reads CASSPSGSGHEQFF. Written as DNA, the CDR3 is TGTGCCAGCAGCCCTAGCGGGAGTGGGCATGAGCAGTTCTTC.

The CDR3 spells CSSRGTSGHQGNEQFF. The DNA of the CDR3 is TGCAGCTCCCGTGGGACTAGCGGCCACCAGGGTAATGAGCAGTTCTTC. The rearrangement joins TRBV29-1 to TRBJ2-1; 11 bases agree with TRBD2. The CDR3 contains 16 residues. V shed 8 bases and J 7 bases; nucleotides not matched to a gene: 16. Germline V CDR1 and CDR2: SQVTM, ANQGSEA.

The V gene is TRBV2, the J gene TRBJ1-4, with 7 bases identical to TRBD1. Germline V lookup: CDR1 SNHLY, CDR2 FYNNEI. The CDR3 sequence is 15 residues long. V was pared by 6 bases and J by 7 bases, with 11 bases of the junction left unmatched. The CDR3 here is CASSQQGRGFEKLFF. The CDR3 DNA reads TGTGCCAGCAGCCAACAGGGGCGGGGTTTTGAAAAACTGTTTTTT.

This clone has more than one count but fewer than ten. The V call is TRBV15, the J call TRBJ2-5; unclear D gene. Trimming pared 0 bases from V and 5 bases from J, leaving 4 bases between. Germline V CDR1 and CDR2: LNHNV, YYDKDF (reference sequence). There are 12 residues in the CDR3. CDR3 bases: TGTGCCACCAGCAGAGATGTGGAGACCCAGTACTTC. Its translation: CATSRDVETQYF.

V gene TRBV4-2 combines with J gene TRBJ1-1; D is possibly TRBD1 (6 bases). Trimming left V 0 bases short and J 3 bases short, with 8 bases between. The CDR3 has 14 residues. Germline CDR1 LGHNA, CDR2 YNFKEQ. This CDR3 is CASSQDYRDTEAFF. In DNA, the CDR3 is TGTGCCAGCAGCCAAGATTACAGGGACACTGAAGCTTTCTTT.

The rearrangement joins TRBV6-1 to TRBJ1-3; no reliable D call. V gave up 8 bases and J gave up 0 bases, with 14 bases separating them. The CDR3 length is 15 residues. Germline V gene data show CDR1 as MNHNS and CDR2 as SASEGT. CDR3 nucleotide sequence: TGTGCCAGCTCCCTTGAGGTCGACTCTGGAAACACCATATATTTT. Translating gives CASSLEVDSGNTIYF.

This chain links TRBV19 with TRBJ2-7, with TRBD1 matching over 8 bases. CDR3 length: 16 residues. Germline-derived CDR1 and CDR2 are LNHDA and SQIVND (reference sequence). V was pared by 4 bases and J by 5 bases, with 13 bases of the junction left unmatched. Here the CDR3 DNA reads TGTGCCAGTAGTAACCCCCCCCGGGACAGGTTCAACGAGCAGTACTTC. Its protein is CASSNPPRDRFNEQYF. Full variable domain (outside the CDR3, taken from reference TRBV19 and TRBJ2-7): DGGITQSPKYLFRKEGQNVTLSCEQNLNHDAMYWYRQDPGQGLRLIYYSQIVNDFQKGDIAEGYSVSREKKESFPLTVTSAQKNPTAFYLCASSNPPRDRFNEQYFGPGTRLTVT.

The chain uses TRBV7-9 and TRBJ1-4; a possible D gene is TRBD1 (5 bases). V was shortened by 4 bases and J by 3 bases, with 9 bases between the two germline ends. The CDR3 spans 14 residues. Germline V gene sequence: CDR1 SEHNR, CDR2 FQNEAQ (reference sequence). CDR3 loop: CASSSGTPNEKLFF. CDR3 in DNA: TGTGCCAGCAGCTCCGGGACTCCTAATGAAAAACTGTTTTTT.

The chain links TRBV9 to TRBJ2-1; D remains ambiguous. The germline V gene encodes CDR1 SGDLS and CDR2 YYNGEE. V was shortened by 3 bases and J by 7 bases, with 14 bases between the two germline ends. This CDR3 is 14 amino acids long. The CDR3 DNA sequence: TGTGCCAGCAGCGCGACTTGGCCGGGTAATGAGCAGTTCTTC. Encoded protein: CASSATWPGNEQFF.

The CDR3: CASSYRGRASGANVLTF. CDR3 sequence (DNA): TGTGCCAGCAGTTACAGGGGGCGGGCATCTGGGGCCAACGTCCTGACTTTC. The genes are TRBV2 and TRBJ2-6; 9 bases line up with TRBD1. Per the germline V gene, CDR1 is SNHLY and CDR2 is FYNNEI. The CDR3 sequence is 17 residues long. The V gene end was trimmed by 5 bases and the J gene end by 1 base; junction bases not matched to a gene: 6.

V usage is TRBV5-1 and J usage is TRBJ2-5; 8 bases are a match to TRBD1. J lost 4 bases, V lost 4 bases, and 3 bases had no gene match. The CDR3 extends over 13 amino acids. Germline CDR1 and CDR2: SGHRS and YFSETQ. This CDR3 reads CASSPDRGETQYF. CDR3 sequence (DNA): TGCGCCAGCAGCCCTGACAGGGGAGAGACCCAGTACTTC.

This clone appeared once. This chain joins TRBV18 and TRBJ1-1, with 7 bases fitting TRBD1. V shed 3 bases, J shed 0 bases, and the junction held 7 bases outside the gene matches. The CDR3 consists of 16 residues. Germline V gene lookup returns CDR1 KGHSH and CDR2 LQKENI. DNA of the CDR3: TGTGCCAGCTCACCGAGCACAGGGGACTTGAACACTGAAGCTTTCTTT. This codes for CASSPSTGDLNTEAFF.

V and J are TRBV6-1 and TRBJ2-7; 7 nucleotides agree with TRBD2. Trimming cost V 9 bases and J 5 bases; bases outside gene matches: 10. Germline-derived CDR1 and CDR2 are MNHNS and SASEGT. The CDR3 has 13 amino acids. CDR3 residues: CASSNGRRNEQYF. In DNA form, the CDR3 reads TGTGCCAGTAGTAACGGGAGGAGAAACGAGCAGTACTTC.

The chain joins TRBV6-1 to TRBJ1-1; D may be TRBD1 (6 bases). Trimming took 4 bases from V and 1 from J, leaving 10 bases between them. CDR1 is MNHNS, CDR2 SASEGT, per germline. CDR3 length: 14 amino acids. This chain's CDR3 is CASSGAGANTEAFF. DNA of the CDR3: TGTGCCAGCAGTGGGGCAGGGGCGAACACTGAAGCTTTCTTT.

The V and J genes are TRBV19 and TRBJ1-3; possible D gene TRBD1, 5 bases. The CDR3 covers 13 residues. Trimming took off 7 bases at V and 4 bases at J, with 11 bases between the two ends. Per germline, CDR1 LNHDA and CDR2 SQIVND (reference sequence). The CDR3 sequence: CASIEGSGNTIYF. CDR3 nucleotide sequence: TGTGCCAGTATTGAGGGGTCCGGAAACACCATATATTTT. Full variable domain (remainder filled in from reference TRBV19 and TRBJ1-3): DGGITQSPKYLFRKEGQNVTLSCEQNLNHDAMYWYRQDPGQGLRLIYYSQIVNDFQKGDIAEGYSVSREKKESFPLTVTSAQKNPTAFYLCASIEGSGNTIYFGEGSWLTVV.